This TCR beta chain was sequenced for a study of T cells expressing NK-cell markers. For each CDR3 protein, TCRdb gives one entry from its re-call of the 5' RACE reads, without DNA. With about 260,000 distinct CDR3 sequences in the sample, the ten largest clones hold about 4%. The CDR3 has 14 amino acids. Germline CDR1 is KGHSH and CDR2 is LQKENI. The material sequenced was blood T cells: a sorted CD56 or NKG2C T cell subset, CD4+ or CD8+ T cells, or bulk PBMC T cells (not recorded which). The chain carries TRBV18 and TRBJ2-1. The receptor was derived from a woman aged 18-69 years in good health. CDR3 sequence: CASSPGPLLDEQFF.